These 9 T cell receptor beta chains were all obtained from the same sample, sequenced in a study of blood T cell repertoires in COVID-19. Generated by immunoSEQ multiplex PCR, the TCRdb table keeps only in-frame clones and is missing some. This table has a few hundred thousand clones, around 84% appearing once. Sequenced material: peripheral blood. These receptors all stem from a woman aged 18-35 years with acute or convalescent COVID-19.

As concerns this clone: The same CDR3 also results from other DNA sequences found in this sample. The chain has TRBV27 and TRBJ1-1; D possibly corresponds to TRBD1 (5 bases). Germline CDR1 and CDR2: MNHEY and SMNVEV (reference sequence). V was clipped by 3 bases and J by 2 bases, with 10 bases between them. This CDR3 is built from 14 residues. Written as DNA, the CDR3 is TGTGCCAGCAGTTTCTGGGGCGACAACACTGAAGCTTTCTTT. Amino acids: CASSFWGDNTEAFF.

V is TRBV2 and J is TRBJ1-1, with TRBD1 identical over 10 bases. The CDR3 is 17 residues long. V dropped 6 bases and J dropped 0; count of bases not matched to a gene: 10. Germline V CDR1 and CDR2: SNHLY, FYNNEI. CDR3 DNA: TGTGCCAGCAGCCATCAGACAGGGGGCGCAATGAACACTGAAGCTTTCTTT. This sequence encodes CASSHQTGGAMNTEAFF.

Turning to this clone: At the DNA level, this CDR3 is encoded by other sequences in the same sample as well. CDR3 loop: CSAATGYGYTF. CDR3 DNA: TGCAGTGCCGCGACAGGCTACGGCTACACCTTC. The gene calls are TRBV20-1 and TRBJ1-2, with D maybe TRBD1 (6 bases). The V gene's germline CDR1 is DFQATT and CDR2 SNEGSKA (reference sequence). The V end lost 6 bases, the J end lost 8 bases, and 13 bases lay between the germline ends. The CDR3 sequence is 11 residues long.

V usage is TRBV15 and J usage is TRBJ1-6; possible D gene TRBD1, 6 bases. Trimming took 0 bases from V and 6 from J, leaving 12 bases between them. The CDR3 extends over 16 amino acids. Germline lookup yields CDR1 LNHNV and CDR2 YYDKDF (reference sequence). This CDR3 is CATSRDQGQGNSPLHF. CDR3 nucleotide sequence: TGTGCCACCAGCAGAGATCAGGGGCAGGGTAATTCACCCCTCCACTTT.

This clone showed up just a few times. The gene calls are TRBV18 and TRBJ1-5; D may be TRBD1 (5 bases). The CDR3 has 15 amino acids. The V end was cut by 4 bases, the J end by 4 bases, with 14 bases between. The germline gives CDR1 KGHSH, CDR2 LQKENI. The DNA for the CDR3 is TGTGCCAGCTCACAGGACACCCTTCGTAATCAGCCCCAGCATTTT. Its translation: CASSQDTLRNQPQHF.

This clone was seen a few times. The chain recombines TRBV2 with TRBJ2-3; D perhaps matches TRBD2 (5 bases). CDR1 SNHLY and CDR2 FYNNEI come from the germline V gene. Trimming shortened V by 1 base and J by 0 bases, and 8 bases separated the two germline ends. The length of the CDR3 is 15 residues. The chain's CDR3 is CASSEGTASTDTQYF. The CDR3 region has the DNA TGTGCCAGCAGTGAAGGGACTGCTAGCACAGATACGCAGTATTTT.

V gene TRBV5-6 combines with J gene TRBJ2-7; TRBD2 agrees at 10 bases. The length of the CDR3 is 14 residues. Trimming cost V 0 bases and J 7 bases; bases outside gene matches: 4. Germline assignment: CDR1 SGHDT and CDR2 YYEEEE. The CDR3 region is CASSLVLAGVEQYF. The CDR3 DNA reads TGTGCCAGCAGCTTGGTGCTAGCGGGAGTTGAGCAGTACTTC.

The V and J genes are TRBV5-6 and TRBJ1-2, with D perhaps matching TRBD1 (5 bases). Per the germline V gene, CDR1 is SGHDT and CDR2 is YYEEEE. The CDR3 runs 15 residues. V was shortened by 4 bases and J by 1 base, with 14 bases between the two germline ends. This CDR3 reads CASSPAGGVNYGYTF. The CDR3 nucleotides read TGTGCCAGCAGCCCCGCCGGGGGGGTTAACTATGGCTACACCTTC.

The chain combines TRBV3-1 (or the pseudogene TRBV3-2) with TRBJ2-7; D is uncertain. The V end lost 4 bases, the J end lost 2 bases, and 9 bases lay between the germline ends. CDR3 size: 13 residues. Germline V gene data show CDR1 as LGHDT and CDR2 as YNNKEL (reference sequence). Written as DNA, the CDR3 is TGTGCCAGCAGCCCCTCTAACCCCTACGAGCAGTACTTC. It codes for CASSPSNPYEQYF.